This T cell receptor beta chain came from a study of beta chain features in type 1 diabetes. A heparinised blood draw that averaged around 100 mL was obtained once from each donor. General study findings and limits: Fewer junction insertions and more nucleotide deletions appeared in type 1 diabetes patients.

With regard to this clone: Antigen specificity is unknown.

The V and J ends lost 5 bases and 2 bases respectively, with 11 bases between them. Germline V gene lookup returns CDR1 LNHDA and CDR2 SQIVND (reference sequence). There are 14 residues in the CDR3. Reverse transcription of all isolated RNA meant that expressed TCRB transcripts were sequenced. Regulatory, naive and central memory T cell samples averaged approximately 3.8 million reads. This table comes from immunoSEQ multiplex PCR, and its TCRdb copy is limited to in-frame clones, with some not included. The sample carries 110,000 to 150,000 clones, roughly a tenth recorded once. The TCR comes from a man between 18 and 35 years old in good health. Sequenced sample: central memory CD4+ T cells from blood. This rearrangement joins TRBV19 to TRBJ2-3, with D possibly TRBD2 on 6 matching bases. In DNA, the CDR3 is TGTGCCAGTAGTTGGGGACTTCTCACAGATACGCAGTATTTT. Its protein is CASSWGLLTDTQYF.